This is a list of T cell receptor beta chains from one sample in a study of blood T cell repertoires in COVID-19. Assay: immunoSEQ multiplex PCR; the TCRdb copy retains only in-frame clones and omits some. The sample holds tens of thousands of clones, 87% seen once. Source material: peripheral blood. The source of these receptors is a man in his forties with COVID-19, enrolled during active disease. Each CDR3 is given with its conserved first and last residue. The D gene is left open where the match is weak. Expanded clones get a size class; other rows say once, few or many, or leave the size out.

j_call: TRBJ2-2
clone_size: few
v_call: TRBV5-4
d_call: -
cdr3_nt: TGTGCCAGCAGCTCCACGAACACCGGGGAGCTGTTTTTT
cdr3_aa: CASSSTNTGELFF

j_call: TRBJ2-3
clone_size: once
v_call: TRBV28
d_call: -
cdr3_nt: TGTGCCAGCAGACTGGGCCCCTTGAGCACAGATACGCAGTATTTT
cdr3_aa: CASRLGPLSTDTQYF

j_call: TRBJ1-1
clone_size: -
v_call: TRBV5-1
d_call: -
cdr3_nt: TGCGCCAGCAGCTTGCAACCGGGGGGCACTGAAGCTTTCTTT
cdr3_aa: CASSLQPGGTEAFF

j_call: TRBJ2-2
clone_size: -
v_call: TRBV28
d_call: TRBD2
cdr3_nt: TGTGCCAGCAGTACGGCGGGGGGCGCGAACACCGGGGAGCTGTTTTTT
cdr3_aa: CASSTAGGANTGELFF

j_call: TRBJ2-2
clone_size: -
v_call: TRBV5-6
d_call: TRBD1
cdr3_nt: TGTGCCAGCAGCGGACAGGGGGCGGTGACCGGGGAGCTGTTTTTT
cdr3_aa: CASSGQGAVTGELFF

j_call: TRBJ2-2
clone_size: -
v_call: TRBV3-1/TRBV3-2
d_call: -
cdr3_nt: TGTGCCAGCAGCCCCCTGGTGAGATGGAGGGAATACACCGGGGAGCTGTTTTTT
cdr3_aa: CASSPLVRWREYTGELFF

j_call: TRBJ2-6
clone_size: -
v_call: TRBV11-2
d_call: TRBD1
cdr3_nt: TGTGCCAGCAGCCCCGGGACAGTCTCTGGGGCCAACGTCCTGACTTTC
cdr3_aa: CASSPGTVSGANVLTF

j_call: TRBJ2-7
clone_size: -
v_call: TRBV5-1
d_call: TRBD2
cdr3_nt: TGCGCCAGCAGTCCTACTAGCGGGTCGTCCTACGAGCAGTACTTC
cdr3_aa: CASSPTSGSSYEQYF

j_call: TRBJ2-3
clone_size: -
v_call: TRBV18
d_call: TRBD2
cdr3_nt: TGTGCCAGCTCACCATGGGCGCTAGCGGGAGGAGATGGCGCAGATACGCAGTATTTT
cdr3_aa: CASSPWALAGGDGADTQYF

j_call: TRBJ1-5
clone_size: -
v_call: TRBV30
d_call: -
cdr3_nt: TGTGCCTGGAGCCTCTCCTCGGACTATAGCAATCAGCCCCAGCATTTT
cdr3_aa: CAWSLSSDYSNQPQHF

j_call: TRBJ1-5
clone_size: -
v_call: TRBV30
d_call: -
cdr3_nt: TGTGCCTGGAGCACACAGGTTAGCAATCAGCCCCAGCATTTT
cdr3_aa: CAWSTQVSNQPQHF

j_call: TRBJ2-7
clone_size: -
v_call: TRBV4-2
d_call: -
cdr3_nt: TGTGCCAGCAGCCGCGGGACAGCCTCCTACGAGCAGTACTTC
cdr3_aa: CASSRGTASYEQYF

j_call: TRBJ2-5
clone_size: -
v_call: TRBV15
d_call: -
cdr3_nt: TGTGCCACCAGCAGAGATAACGGGGGACGAGAGACCCAGTACTTC
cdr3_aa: CATSRDNGGRETQYF

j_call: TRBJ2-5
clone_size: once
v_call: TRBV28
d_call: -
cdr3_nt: TGTGCCAGCAGTCCCCCAGGAGGGTACAGTAAGACCCAGTACTTC
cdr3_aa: CASSPPGGYSKTQYF

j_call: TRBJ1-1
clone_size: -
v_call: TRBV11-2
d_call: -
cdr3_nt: TGTGCCAGCAGCCCAAGAACAGGGCCGGGGGGGACTGAAGCTTTCTTT
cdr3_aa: CASSPRTGPGGTEAFF

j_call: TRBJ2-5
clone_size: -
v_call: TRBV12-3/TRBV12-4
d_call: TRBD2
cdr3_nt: TGTGCCAGCGCGAGCGGGGGCGGAACCCAGTACTTC
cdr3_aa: CASASGGGTQYF

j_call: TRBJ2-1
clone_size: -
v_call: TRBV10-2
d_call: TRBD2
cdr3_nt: TGCGCCAGCAGAAAGACTAGCGGTAGCAACAATGAGCAGTTCTTC
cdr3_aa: CASRKTSGSNNEQFF

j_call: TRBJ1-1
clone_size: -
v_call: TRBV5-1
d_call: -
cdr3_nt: TGCGCCAGCAGCTTTGGCCTACAGGGAACAGAAGCTTTCTTT
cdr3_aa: CASSFGLQGTEAFF

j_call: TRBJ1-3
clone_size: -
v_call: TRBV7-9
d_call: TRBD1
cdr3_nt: TGTGCCAGCAGCCCAGTAACAGGGGCTCCGACTGGAAACACCATATATTTT
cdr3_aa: CASSPVTGAPTGNTIYF

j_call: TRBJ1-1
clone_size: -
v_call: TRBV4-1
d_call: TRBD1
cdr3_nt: TGCGCCAGCAGCCAAGAATTTTCCCGGGACAGGGTGGCCTACGGGATGAAAGCTTTCTTT
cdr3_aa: CASSQEFSRDRVAYGMKAFF

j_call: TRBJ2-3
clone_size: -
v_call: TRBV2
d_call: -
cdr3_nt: TGTGCCAGCTCTACCAGGGCTAGCACAGATACGCAGTATTTT
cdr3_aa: CASSTRASTDTQYF

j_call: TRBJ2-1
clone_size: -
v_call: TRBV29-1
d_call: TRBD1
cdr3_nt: TGCAGCGTCAGTACCGGGACAGGGCACAATGAGCAGTTCTTC
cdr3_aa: CSVSTGTGHNEQFF

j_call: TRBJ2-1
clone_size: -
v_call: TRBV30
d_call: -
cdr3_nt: TGTGCCTGGAGTGGGGTGGGGAGCTCCTACAATGAGCAGTTCTTC
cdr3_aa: CAWSGVGSSYNEQFF

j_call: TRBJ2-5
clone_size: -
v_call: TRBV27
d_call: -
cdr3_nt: TGTGCCAGCAGCCCTACGGGGGGACAAAAAGAGACCCAGTACTTC
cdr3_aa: CASSPTGGQKETQYF

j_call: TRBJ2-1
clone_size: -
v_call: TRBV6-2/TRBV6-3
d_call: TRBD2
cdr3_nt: TGTGCCAGCAGTTTTTTTCGGACTAGCGGGAGGGGAAATGAGCAGTTCTTC
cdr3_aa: CASSFFRTSGRGNEQFF

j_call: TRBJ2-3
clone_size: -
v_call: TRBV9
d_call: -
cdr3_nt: TGTGCCAGCAGCTTCCGACAGTCAGATACGCAGTATTTT
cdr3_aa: CASSFRQSDTQYF

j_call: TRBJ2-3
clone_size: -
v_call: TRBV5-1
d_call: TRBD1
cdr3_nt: TGCGCCAGCAGCGACAGGGTAGGAGGCACAGATACGCAGTATTTT
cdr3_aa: CASSDRVGGTDTQYF

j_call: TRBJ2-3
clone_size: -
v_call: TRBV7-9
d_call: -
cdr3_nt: TGTGCCAGCAGCTCCCCGGCGGAGGTTGGCGGAAACACAGATACGCAGTATTTT
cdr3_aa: CASSSPAEVGGNTDTQYF

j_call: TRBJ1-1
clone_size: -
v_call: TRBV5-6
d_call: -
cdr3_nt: TGTGCCAGCAGCACGATTTGGGCTGTCAACACTGAAGCTTTCTTT
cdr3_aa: CASSTIWAVNTEAFF

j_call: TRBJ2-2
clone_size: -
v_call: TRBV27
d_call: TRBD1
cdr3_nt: TGTGCCAGCAGTCCCGACAGGGGGCGCGGGGAGCTGTTTTTT
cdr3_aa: CASSPDRGRGELFF

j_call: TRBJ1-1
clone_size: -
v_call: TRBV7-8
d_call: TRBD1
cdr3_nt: TGTGCCAGCAGCAAAGCTGACAGGGGGGGAGCTTTCTTT
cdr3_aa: CASSKADRGGAFF

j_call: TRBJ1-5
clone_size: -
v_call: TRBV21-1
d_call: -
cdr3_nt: TGTGCCAGCAGCAAAGGGAGGGGCCTGGGCCAGCCCCAGCATTTT
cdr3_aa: CASSKGRGLGQPQHF

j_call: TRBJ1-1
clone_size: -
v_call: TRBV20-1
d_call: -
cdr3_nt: TGCAGTGCTAGAGTTCCCCATGAAGCTTTCTTT
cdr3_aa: CSARVPHEAFF

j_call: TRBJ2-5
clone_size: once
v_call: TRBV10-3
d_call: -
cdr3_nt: TGTGCCATCGGTACAGGGACGGAGACCCAGTACTTC
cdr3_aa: CAIGTGTETQYF

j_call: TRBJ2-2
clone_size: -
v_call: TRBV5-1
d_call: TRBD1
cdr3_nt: TGCGCCAGCAGCTTGAACAGGGGGCTCGGGGAGCTGTTTTTT
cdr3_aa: CASSLNRGLGELFF

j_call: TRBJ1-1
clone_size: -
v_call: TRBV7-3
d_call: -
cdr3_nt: TGTGCCAGCAGCTTAACCCCTCCCGGGGTGAACACTGAAGCTTTCTTT
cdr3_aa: CASSLTPPGVNTEAFF

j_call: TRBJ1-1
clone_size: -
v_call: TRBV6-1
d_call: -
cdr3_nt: TGTGCCAGCAGTGTACCTCGGGCCAGCACGGGGAGAAGCACTGAAGCTTTCTTT
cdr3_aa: CASSVPRASTGRSTEAFF

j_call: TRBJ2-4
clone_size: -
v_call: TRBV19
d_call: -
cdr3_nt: TGTGCCAGTAGTATCTCCTCCCTAGCGAACATTCAGTACTTC
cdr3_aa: CASSISSLANIQYF

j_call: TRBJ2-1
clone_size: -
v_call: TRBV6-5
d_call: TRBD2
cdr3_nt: TGTGCCAGCACCCCGGGAGGGGGCTCCTACAATGAGCAGTTCTTC
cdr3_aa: CASTPGGGSYNEQFF

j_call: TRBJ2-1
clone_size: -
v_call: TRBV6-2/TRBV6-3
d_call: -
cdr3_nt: TGTGCCAGCAGTTACGGGGGGTACAATGAGCAGTTCTTC
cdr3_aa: CASSYGGYNEQFF

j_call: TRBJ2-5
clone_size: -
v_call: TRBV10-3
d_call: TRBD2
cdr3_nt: TGTGCCATCAGTGACAGCGGGAGGTATGAGACCCAGTACTTC
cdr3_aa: CAISDSGRYETQYF

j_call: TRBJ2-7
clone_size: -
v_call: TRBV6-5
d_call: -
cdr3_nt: TGTGCCAGCCGGGGAGGGAGGGGGGTGGCCTACGAGCAGTACTTC
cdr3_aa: CASRGGRGVAYEQYF

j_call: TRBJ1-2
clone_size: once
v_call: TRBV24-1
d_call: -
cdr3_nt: TGTGCCACCAGTGACAGGTCAGGCTTACTCTATGGCTACACCTTC
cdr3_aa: CATSDRSGLLYGYTF

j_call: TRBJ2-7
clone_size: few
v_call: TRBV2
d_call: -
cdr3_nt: TGTGCCAGCAGTGAGTATCAGGGCTCCGGCGAGCAGTACTTC
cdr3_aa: CASSEYQGSGEQYF

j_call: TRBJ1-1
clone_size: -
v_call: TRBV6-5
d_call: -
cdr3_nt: TGTGCCAGCAGGCTAAGCCGTGGTAGCACTGAAGCTTTCTTT
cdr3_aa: CASRLSRGSTEAFF

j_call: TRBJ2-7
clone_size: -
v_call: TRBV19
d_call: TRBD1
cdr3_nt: TGTGCCAGTAGTAGAGGACAGGGCTACGAGCAGTACTTC
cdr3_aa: CASSRGQGYEQYF

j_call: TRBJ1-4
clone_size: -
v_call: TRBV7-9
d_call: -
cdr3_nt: TGTGCCAGCAGTACAGGGCCCGTCGGTCTAGAAAAACTGTTTTTT
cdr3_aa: CASSTGPVGLEKLFF